One T cell receptor beta chain is described in this entry. Its antigen is undetermined. This entry is derived from a study of STAT5B mutations in CD4+ large granular lymphocyte leukemia. Whole-study results and caveats: Higher CD4+ than CD8+ T-LGLL clonality might reflect small sample size.

Study processing details: The detection floor for productive clonotype frequency was 2.59 x 10-5. The table came from immunoSEQ multiplex PCR; TCRdb's copy has only in-frame clones and leaves some out. For V, J and clone size, that table is used; D and trimming come from the DNA. This repertoire shows tens of thousands of clones, under 85% found once; its top ten account for about 6%. Trimming took off 2 bases at V and 0 bases at J, with 11 bases between the two ends. Germline V gives CDR1 MGHRA, CDR2 YSYEKL. The CDR3 is 16 residues long. The sequenced sample consisted of CD4+ T cells from blood buffy coats. The chain joins TRBV4-1 to TRBJ1-5, with D hard to call. The sequence was collected from a human donor in good health. In DNA form, the CDR3 reads TGCGCCAGCAGCCAAACGCACTTAACTAGCAATCAGCCCCAGCATTTT. Its protein is CASSQTHLTSNQPQHF.